What follows are 27 T cell receptor beta chains derived from one specimen sequenced in a study of cytomegalovirus exposure and HLA in healthy donors. Both 60 Vbeta primers and 13 Jbeta primers went into the PCR. The data were produced by immunoSEQ multiplex PCR, yet TCRdb's version contains in-frame clones alone and is incomplete. The data contain about 110,000 clones, about 81% of them singletons. The sample taken for sequencing was PBMCs. These receptors were obtained from a man aged 30 to 45 in good health and CMV-seronegative.

The gene calls are TRBV21-1 and TRBJ2-3; the D call in the table, TRBD2, was not verified against the DNA. TRBV21-1 represents a pseudogene. This CDR3 region has 16 residues. CDR3 coding DNA: TGTGCCAGCACCATAGCGGGAGCGGTGAGTACAGATACGCAGTATTTT. Translated, it gives CASTIAGAVSTDTQYF.

The rearrangement links TRBV11-3 to TRBJ1-2; D may be TRBD1 (5 bases). Germline V gene lookup returns CDR1 SGHNT and CDR2 YENEEA. The length of the CDR3 is 13 residues. With 3 bases removed from V and 8 bases from J, the gap between germline ends came to 13 bases. CDR3 loop: CASSLPGGGGYTF. In DNA form, the CDR3 reads TGTGCCAGCAGCTTGCCGGGCGGGGGAGGCTACACCTTC.

The V call is TRBV6-5, the J call TRBJ1-1; no reliable D call. CDR3 length: 15 amino acids. Germline V CDR1 and CDR2: MNHEY, SVGAGI. Between the trimmed V and J ends, which lost 4 bases and 4 bases, there was a span of 16 bases. CDR3 coding DNA: TGTGCCAGCAGTTCACGACGGAGTGGATCCACTGAAGCTTTCTTT. Amino acid sequence: CASSSRRSGSTEAFF.

The V gene is TRBV6-1, the J gene TRBJ2-7, with TRBD2 identical over 7 bases. Germline CDR1 MNHNS, CDR2 SASEGT. The CDR3 sequence is 14 residues long. The V segment lost 7 bases and the J segment 0 bases; nucleotides outside the gene matches: 6. The CDR3 nucleotides read TGTGCCAGCATCCGATGGACTAGCTCCTACGAGCAGTACTTC. Protein: CASIRWTSSYEQYF.

The chain recombines TRBV9 with TRBJ2-7; TRBD1 might be the D (7 bases). Germline CDR1 is SGDLS and CDR2 is YYNGEE. The ends were cut back, 1 base at V and 2 bases at J, with 10 bases in the middle. This CDR3 contains 14 residues. This chain's CDR3 is CASSVTGEAYEQYF. The CDR3 DNA follows: TGTGCCAGCAGCGTAACAGGGGAGGCCTACGAGCAGTACTTC.

The CDR3 sequence: CASSFGGVRYEQYF. In nucleotides, the CDR3 is TGTGCCAGCAGCTTCGGGGGAGTCCGCTACGAGCAGTACTTC. The V gene is TRBV11-2, the J gene TRBJ2-7, with D perhaps TRBD2 (6 bases). V shed 3 bases and J shed 3 bases, with 12 bases lying between them. The CDR3 loop spans 14 amino acids. Germline CDR1 reads SGHAT; CDR2 reads FQNNGV.

J is TRBJ2-6 and V is TRBV2, with TRBD1 identical over 10 bases. CDR1 and CDR2 from the germline V gene are SNHLY and FYNNEI. Losses at the gene ends were 6 bases for V and 0 bases for J; bases not matched to a gene: 5. This CDR3 has 17 amino acids. This CDR3 reads CASSERTGGSGANVLTF. In DNA, the CDR3 is TGTGCCAGCAGCGAGAGGACAGGGGGCTCTGGGGCCAACGTCCTGACTTTC. The whole variable domain, filled in from reference TRBV2 and TRBJ2-6, reads EPEVTQTPSHQVTQMGQEVILRCVPISNHLYFYWYRQILGQKVEFLVSFYNNEISEKSEIFDDQFSVERPDGSNFTLKIRSTKLEDSAMYFCASSERTGGSGANVLTFGAGSRLTVL.

This clone has only one observation. The chain uses TRBV4-3 and TRBJ2-5, with TRBD1 identical over 9 bases. The V and J ends lost 3 bases and 5 bases, in that order; junction bases with no gene match: 10. This CDR3 contains 16 residues. The V gene's germline CDR1 is LGHNA and CDR2 YSLEER. CDR3: CASSHNHRGRGETQYF. The CDR3 coding sequence is TGCGCCAGCAGCCACAATCACAGGGGGCGCGGGGAGACCCAGTACTTC.

V gene TRBV5-6 combines with J gene TRBJ1-2; 8 bases fit TRBD1. The trim removed 4 bases at V and 0 bases at J, leaving 8 bases unmatched. The CDR3 runs to 16 residues. From germline, CDR1 is SGHDT and CDR2 YYEEEE. The CDR3 loop is CASSVTGTGANYGYTF. The DNA of the CDR3 is TGTGCCAGCAGCGTTACCGGGACAGGAGCTAACTATGGCTACACCTTC.

This clone was found once. The rearrangement joins TRBV5-6 to TRBJ2-2; D gene uncertain. This CDR3 has 13 residues. V was shortened by 6 bases and J by 1 base, with 7 bases between the two germline ends. CDR1 is SGHDT and CDR2 is YYEEEE in the germline V gene. CDR3 residues: CASTKRNTGELFF. The CDR3 nucleotides are TGTGCCAGCACAAAGCGGAACACCGGGGAGCTGTTTTTT. Full variable domain (outside the CDR3, taken from reference TRBV5-6 and TRBJ2-2): DAGVTQSPTHLIKTRGQQVTLRCSPKSGHDTVSWYQQALGQGPQFIFQYYEEEERQRGNFPDRFSGHQFPNYSSELNVNALLLGDSALYLCASTKRNTGELFFGEGSRLTVL.

This clone has just a few counts. The V and J genes are TRBV7-9 and TRBJ2-7; D perhaps matches TRBD1 (6 bases). Germline-derived CDR1 and CDR2 are SEHNR and FQNEAQ (reference sequence). This CDR3 region has 14 residues. The V end was cut by 5 bases, the J end by 4 bases, with 15 bases between. For the CDR3, the DNA is TGTGCCAGCAGCCCCCAGGGGATCTCTTACGAGCAGTACTTC. Translating gives CASSPQGISYEQYF. Complete variable domain (other parts from reference TRBV7-9 and TRBJ2-7): DTGVSQNPRHKITKRGQNVTFRCDPISEHNRLYWYRQTLGQGPEFLTYFQNEAQLEKSRLLSDRFSAERPKGSFSTLEIQRTEQGDSAMYLCASSPQGISYEQYFGPGTRLTVT.

The chain combines TRBV6-5 with TRBJ1-1; 7 bases agree with TRBD1. The CDR3 is 16 amino acids. From germline, CDR1 is MNHEY and CDR2 SVGAGI. V was clipped by 2 bases and J by 4 bases; unmatched bases: 10. The chain's CDR3 is CASSYKTGKTTTEAFF. The DNA of the CDR3 is TGTGCCAGCAGTTACAAGACAGGGAAGACGACCACTGAAGCTTTCTTT.

The chain links TRBV28 to TRBJ2-7; 7 bases map to TRBD1. This CDR3 has 13 amino acids. The germline V gene encodes CDR1 MDHEN and CDR2 SYDVKM. V trimming: 5 bases; J trimming: 6 bases; junction bases outside the gene matches: 7. The CDR3 reads CASSTVRGTEQYF. The CDR3 nucleotides are TGTGCCAGCAGTACGGTCAGGGGGACCGAGCAGTACTTC.

The chain joins TRBV5-1 to TRBJ1-2; weak D call: TRBD1 (5 bases). Germline V CDR1 and CDR2: SGHRS, YFSETQ. The ends were cut back, 0 bases at V and 8 bases at J, with 14 bases in the middle. The CDR3 covers 14 residues. This CDR3 reads CASSLEGAAIGYTF. The CDR3 nucleotides are TGCGCCAGCAGCTTGGAAGGGGCGGCGATCGGCTACACCTTC.

This chain joins TRBV19 and TRBJ1-4; D is unresolved. Germline V CDR1 and CDR2: LNHDA, SQIVND (reference sequence). V shed 11 bases and J shed 8 bases, with 15 bases lying between them. This CDR3 comprises 12 residues. The CDR3 loop reads CASSEGAEKLFF. The CDR3 coding sequence is TGTGCCTCCTCGGAGGGCGCGGAAAAACTGTTTTTT.

The rearrangement links TRBV4-1 to TRBJ2-7; no reliable D call. V lost 3 bases and J lost 4, with 4 bases in between. The germline CDR1 and CDR2 sequences are MGHRA and YSYEKL. The CDR3 is 11 residues long. CDR3 in DNA: TGCGCCAGCAGCCACAGATACGAGCAGTACTTC. Residues: CASSHRYEQYF.

This clone was picked up a small number of times. The rearrangement links TRBV9 to TRBJ1-1; D gene uncertain. Trimming pared 6 bases from V and 5 bases from J, leaving 17 bases between. CDR3 size: 14 residues. Germline V gene sequence: CDR1 SGDLS, CDR2 YYNGEE. The CDR3 DNA follows: TGTGCCAGCACCCCCGCGTCGGAGCTAACTGAAGCTTTCTTT. Amino acid sequence: CASTPASELTEAFF.

The chain has TRBV5-1 and TRBJ1-5; D not certain. The V gene lost 2 bases and the J gene lost 5 bases, with 23 bases spanning the gap. This CDR3 contains 18 residues. The germline CDR1 and CDR2 sequences are SGHRS and YFSETQ. This chain's CDR3 is CASSFLIGRGLLDQPQHF. The CDR3 region has the DNA TGCGCCAGCAGCTTTTTAATAGGGCGAGGACTATTGGATCAGCCCCAGCATTTT.

V usage is TRBV11-2 and J usage is TRBJ2-1; 7 positions agree with TRBD2. CDR3 length: 16 amino acids. V shed 2 bases and J 0 bases; nucleotides not matched to a gene: 4. Germline loops: CDR1 SGHAT, CDR2 FQNNGV. The CDR3 DNA is TGTGCCAGCAGCTTACAGCGGGAACCCTCCTACAATGAGCAGTTCTTC. The encoded protein is CASSLQREPSYNEQFF. The whole variable domain, filled in from reference TRBV11-2 and TRBJ2-1, reads EAGVAQSPRYKIIEKRQSVAFWCNPISGHATLYWYQQILGQGPKLLIQFQNNGVVDDSQLPKDRFSAERLKGVDSTLKIQPAKLEDSAVYLCASSLQREPSYNEQFFGPGTRLTVL.

The V gene is TRBV14, the J gene TRBJ2-7; unclear D gene. The germline V gene has CDR1 SGHDN and CDR2 FVKESK. V was pared by 3 bases and J by 0 bases, with 6 bases between. CDR3 length: 13 residues. As DNA, the CDR3 is TGTGCCAGCAGCCAGCTATCCTCCTACGAGCAGTACTTC. This codes for CASSQLSSYEQYF.

V and J are TRBV9 and TRBJ2-5, with 7 bases matching TRBD1. This CDR3 comprises 15 residues. J lost 5 bases, V lost 3 bases, and 10 bases had no gene match. Germline-derived CDR1 and CDR2 are SGDLS and YYNGEE. The CDR3 spells CASSATSGTAETQYF. The CDR3 region has the DNA TGTGCCAGCAGCGCGACTTCCGGGACAGCCGAGACCCAGTACTTC.

This chain joins TRBV5-1 and TRBJ2-1; the match to TRBD2 covers 8 bases. The length of the CDR3 is 15 residues. The trim removed 4 bases at V and 2 bases at J, leaving 5 bases unmatched. CDR1 SGHRS and CDR2 YFSETQ come from the germline V gene. CDR3 sequence reads: CASSTLAGTYNEQFF. The CDR3 DNA follows: TGCGCCAGCAGCACCTTAGCGGGGACCTACAATGAGCAGTTCTTC. Combining the CDR3 with reference TRBV5-1 and TRBJ2-1 gives the whole variable domain KAGVTQTPRYLIKTRGQQVTLSCSPISGHRSVSWYQQTPGQGLQFLFEYFSETQRNKGNFPGRFSGRQFSNSRSEMNVSTLELGDSALYLCASSTLAGTYNEQFFGPGTRLTVL.

V usage is TRBV7-2 and J usage is TRBJ1-2; no firm D call. CDR3 length: 15 amino acids. Trimming stripped 0 bases from V and 7 bases from J, with 15 bases between. Germline V gene sequence: CDR1 SGHTA, CDR2 FQGNSA. CDR3: CASSLAEEPLGGYTF. The CDR3 DNA follows: TGTGCCAGCAGCTTAGCGGAGGAGCCGCTTGGTGGCTACACCTTC.

The chain recombines TRBV15 with TRBJ2-1, with 7 bases fitting TRBD2. CDR1 and CDR2 from the germline V gene are LNHNV and YYDKDF (reference sequence). The V gene end was trimmed by 6 bases and the J gene end by 8 bases; junction bases not matched to a gene: 13. The CDR3 has 15 residues. The CDR3 spells CATRGETSPRHEQFF. The CDR3 DNA reads as TGTGCCACCAGGGGTGAGACTAGCCCAAGACATGAGCAGTTCTTC. The variable domain in full, with the rest retrieved from reference TRBV15 and TRBJ2-1, is DAMVIQNPRYQVTQFGKPVTLSCSQTLNHNVMYWYQQKSSQAPKLLFHYYDKDFNNEADTPDNFQSRRPNTSFCFLDIRSPGLGDTAMYLCATRGETSPRHEQFFGPGTRLTVL.

The chain is built from TRBV21-1 and TRBJ2-5; the table calls TRBD2, which could not be checked here. TRBV21-1 represents a pseudogene. The CDR3 length is 14 residues. The CDR3 bases are TGTGCCAGCAGGGGGAGGTTAAATCCAGGGACCCAGTACTTC. As protein: CASRGRLNPGTQYF.

This chain connects TRBV10-1 to TRBJ1-1, with 10 bases that match TRBD1. V gave up 6 bases and J gave up 0 bases; unmatched junction bases: 7. Germline V gene data show CDR1 as WNHNN and CDR2 as SYGVQD (reference sequence). This CDR3 spans 16 amino acids. The CDR3 sequence is CASSGGQGDLNTEAFF. The CDR3 bases are TGCGCCAGCAGCGGAGGACAGGGGGACTTGAACACTGAAGCTTTCTTT.

V is TRBV7-9 and J is TRBJ1-4; D might be TRBD1 (5 bases). Germline lookup yields CDR1 SEHNR and CDR2 FQNEAQ (reference sequence). CDR3 size: 16 residues. V lost 3 bases to trimming and J lost 3 bases, with 14 bases between them. The CDR3 loop is CASSFSGGEPNEKLFF. CDR3 in DNA: TGTGCCAGCAGCTTCAGCGGGGGGGAGCCTAATGAAAAACTGTTTTTT.